The clone carrying this T cell receptor beta chain was recorded at least ten times. Described time point: patch test 1, 2 weeks after DPC sensitization. This sample's treatment: therapeutic diphenylcyclopropenone sensitization with weekly scalp DPC. Staff drew blood before applying each patch test. This CDR3 is 15 amino acids long. Germline assignment: CDR1 MDHEN and CDR2 SYDVKM. Trimming stripped 1 base from V and 9 bases from J, with 13 bases between. Via MiXCR, TCRdb re-called the RACE reads, giving one row per CDR3 protein. The profile covers 95,000 to 150,000 distinct CDR3 sequences, with roughly an eighth appearing a single time and around 0.99% taken by the ten largest. This sample is part of a study of human T cells and chemical hapten exposure.

V usage is TRBV28 and J usage is TRBJ1-6, with D possibly TRBD1 on 6 matching bases. The source was whole blood, collected in connection with sensitization to the hapten diphenylcyclopropenone (DPC). The TCR originated in a young man with alopecia areata. Some clones in this sample may be carry-over from other donors' samples. The CDR3 protein is CASSLSGALGSPLHF. In DNA form, the CDR3 reads TGTGCCAGCAGTTTATCGGGGGCGCTTGGTTCACCCCTCCACTTT.